The next 8 T cell receptor beta chains were all read from a single sample in a study of cytomegalovirus exposure and HLA in healthy donors. Use of 60 Vbeta and 13 Jbeta primers characterized the PCR. The repertoire was sequenced with immunoSEQ multiplex PCR; TCRdb's copy has only in-frame clones and lacks some. Of 210,000 or so clones in the sample, around 80% were seen once. Material for sequencing was PBMCs. These receptors all stem from a boy aged 5-17 years in good health and CMV-seronegative.

This clone appeared a single time. The chain recombines TRBV14 with TRBJ2-1; D is ambiguous. This CDR3 is built from 15 residues. Germline V gene lookup returns CDR1 SGHDN and CDR2 FVKESK. V was clipped by 0 bases and J by 0 bases, with 6 bases between them. CDR3: CASSQELGSYNEQFF. The CDR3 coding sequence is TGTGCCAGCAGCCAAGAGCTAGGCTCCTACAATGAGCAGTTCTTC.

V gene TRBV4-1 combines with J gene TRBJ2-7; possibly TRBD1 for D (6 bases). V lost 0 bases and J 3 bases, leaving 9 bases between the germline ends. This CDR3 has 14 residues. The germline gives CDR1 MGHRA, CDR2 YSYEKL. Written as DNA, the CDR3 is TGCGCCAGCAGCCAAGATAGGGGGTACTACGAGCAGTACTTC. Amino acid sequence: CASSQDRGYYEQYF.

This sequence joins TRBV19 and TRBJ2-3; D unresolved. V gave up 0 bases and J gave up 2 bases, with 9 bases separating them. The germline V gene encodes CDR1 LNHDA and CDR2 SQIVND (reference sequence). The CDR3 is 15 residues long. The CDR3 nucleotides read TGTGCCAGTAGTATAGATCAATCTATCACAGATACGCAGTATTTT. Protein product: CASSIDQSITDTQYF.

The chain employs TRBV9 and TRBJ2-2, with 14 bases that match TRBD2. Per the germline V gene, CDR1 is SGDLS and CDR2 is YYNGEE. Losses at the gene ends were 3 bases for V and 3 bases for J; bases not matched to a gene: 10. CDR3 length equals 19 residues. CDR3 in amino acids: CASSASTSGGGSDTGELFF. The CDR3 DNA sequence: TGTGCCAGCAGCGCCTCGACTAGCGGGGGGGGATCCGACACCGGGGAGCTGTTTTTT.

This chain joins TRBV5-4 and TRBJ2-5; 12 nucleotides align to TRBD2. TRBJ2-7 matches the DNA end more closely, so the J call is doubtful. Germline values: CDR1 SGHNT, CDR2 YYREEE (reference sequence). This CDR3 has 16 residues. The CDR3 spells CASSTLTSGRSYEQYF. In nucleotides, the CDR3 is TGTGCCAGCAGCACTCTGACTAGCGGGAGAAGCTACGAGCAGTACTTC.

The V and J genes are TRBV6-5 and TRBJ2-7; the match to TRBD2 covers 7 bases. The CDR3 is 14 amino acids. The junction had 10 bases not matched to a gene; V was cut back by 6 bases and J by 5 bases. CDR1 is MNHEY, CDR2 SVGAGI, per germline. The CDR3 region has the DNA TGTGCCAGCAGACTGGGGACTAATAGCCACGAGCAGTACTTC. It encodes CASRLGTNSHEQYF.

The J gene is TRBJ2-7, the V gene TRBV5-1; 9 bases fit TRBD2. Germline V gives CDR1 SGHRS, CDR2 YFSETQ. V gave up 7 bases and J gave up 3 bases; unmatched junction bases: 11. CDR3 length: 15 amino acids. CDR3 loop: CASSHSSGKFYEQYF. The CDR3 nucleotides read TGCGCCAGCTCCCATTCTAGCGGGAAATTCTACGAGCAGTACTTC.

The chain carries TRBV7-2 and TRBJ2-7; 8 bases align to TRBD2. V gave up 6 bases and J gave up 0 bases; unmatched junction bases: 10. In germline, CDR1 is SGHTA, CDR2 FQGNSA. The CDR3 is 16 amino acids. The chain's CDR3 is CASRRMTSVSSYEQYF. The CDR3 DNA sequence: TGTGCCAGCAGGCGCATGACTAGCGTGAGCTCCTACGAGCAGTACTTC.